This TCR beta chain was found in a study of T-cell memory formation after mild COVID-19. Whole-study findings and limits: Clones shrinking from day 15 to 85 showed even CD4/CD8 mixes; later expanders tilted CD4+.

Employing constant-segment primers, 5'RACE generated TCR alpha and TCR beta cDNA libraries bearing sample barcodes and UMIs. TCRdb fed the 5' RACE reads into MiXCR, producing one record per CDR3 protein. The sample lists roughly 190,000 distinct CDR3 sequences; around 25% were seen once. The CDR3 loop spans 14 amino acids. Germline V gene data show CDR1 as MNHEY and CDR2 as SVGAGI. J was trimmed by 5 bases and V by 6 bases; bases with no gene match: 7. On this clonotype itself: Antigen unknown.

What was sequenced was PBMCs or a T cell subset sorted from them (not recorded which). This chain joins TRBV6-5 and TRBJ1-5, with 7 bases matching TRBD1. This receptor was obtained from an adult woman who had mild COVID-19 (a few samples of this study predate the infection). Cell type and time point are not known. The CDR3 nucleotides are TGTGCCAGCAGATTGGTGACAGGGTATCAGCCCCAGCATTTT. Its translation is CASRLVTGYQPQHF.